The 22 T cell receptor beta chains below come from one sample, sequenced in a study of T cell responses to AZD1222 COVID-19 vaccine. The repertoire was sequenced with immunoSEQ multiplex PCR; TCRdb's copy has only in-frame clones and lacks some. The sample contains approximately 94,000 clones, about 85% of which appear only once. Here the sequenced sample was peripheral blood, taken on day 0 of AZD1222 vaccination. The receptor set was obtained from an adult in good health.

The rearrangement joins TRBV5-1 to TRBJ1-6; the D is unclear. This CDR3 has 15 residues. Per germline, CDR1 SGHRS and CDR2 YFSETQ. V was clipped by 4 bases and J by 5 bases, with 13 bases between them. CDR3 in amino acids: CASSPPGQNNSPLHF. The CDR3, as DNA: TGCGCCAGCAGCCCCCCCGGGCAAAATAATTCACCCCTCCACTTT.

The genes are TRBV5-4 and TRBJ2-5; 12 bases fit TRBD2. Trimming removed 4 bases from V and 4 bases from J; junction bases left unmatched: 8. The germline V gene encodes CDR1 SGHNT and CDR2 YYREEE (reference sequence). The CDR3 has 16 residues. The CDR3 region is CASSPRLAGGGETQYF. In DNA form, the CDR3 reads TGTGCCAGCAGCCCGAGGCTAGCGGGAGGGGGAGAGACCCAGTACTTC. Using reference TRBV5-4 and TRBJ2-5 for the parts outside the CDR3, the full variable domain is ETGVTQSPTHLIKTRGQQVTLRCSSQSGHNTVSWYQQALGQGPQFIFQYYREEENGRGNFPPRFSGLQFPNYSSELNVNALELDDSALYLCASSPRLAGGGETQYFGPGTRLLVL.

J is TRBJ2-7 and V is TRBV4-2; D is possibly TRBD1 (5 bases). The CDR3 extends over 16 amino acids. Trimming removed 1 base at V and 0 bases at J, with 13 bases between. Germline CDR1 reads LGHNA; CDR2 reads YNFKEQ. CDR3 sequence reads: CASSQGTQASSYEQYF. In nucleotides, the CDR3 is TGTGCCAGCAGCCAAGGTACACAGGCGAGCTCCTACGAGCAGTACTTC.

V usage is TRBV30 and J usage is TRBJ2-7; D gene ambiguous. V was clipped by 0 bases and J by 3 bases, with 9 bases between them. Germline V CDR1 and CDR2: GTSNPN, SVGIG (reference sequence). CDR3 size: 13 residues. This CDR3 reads CAWSVSGSYEQYF. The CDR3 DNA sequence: TGTGCCTGGAGTGTATCGGGCAGCTACGAGCAGTACTTC.

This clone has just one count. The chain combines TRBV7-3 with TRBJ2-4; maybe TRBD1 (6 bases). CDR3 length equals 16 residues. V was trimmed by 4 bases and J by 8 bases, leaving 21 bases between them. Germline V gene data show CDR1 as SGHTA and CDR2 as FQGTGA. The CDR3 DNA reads TGTGCCAGCAGCTCCGGAAGTAGGGGGAGTCAGGACATTCAGTACTTC. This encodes CASSSGSRGSQDIQYF.

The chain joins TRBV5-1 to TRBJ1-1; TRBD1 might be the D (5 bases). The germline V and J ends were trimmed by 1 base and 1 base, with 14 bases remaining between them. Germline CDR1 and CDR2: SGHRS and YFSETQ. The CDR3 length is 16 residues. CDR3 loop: CASSLTQRGPNTEAFF. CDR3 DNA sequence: TGCGCCAGCAGCTTGACTCAGCGGGGCCCGAACACTGAAGCTTTCTTT.

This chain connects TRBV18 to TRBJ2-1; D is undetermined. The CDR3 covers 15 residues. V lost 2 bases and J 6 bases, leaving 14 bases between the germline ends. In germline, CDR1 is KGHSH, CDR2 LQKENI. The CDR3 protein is CASSPNVMASNEQFF. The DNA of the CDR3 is TGTGCCAGCTCACCAAATGTAATGGCTAGCAATGAGCAGTTCTTC.

In DNA, the CDR3 is TGTGCCAGCAGCCTTACTTCCTACGAGCAGTACTTC. It specifies CASSLTSYEQYF. The rearrangement joins TRBV7-2 to TRBJ2-7; D uncertain. CDR1 is SGHTA and CDR2 is FQGNSA in the germline V gene. Trimming cost V 5 bases and J 1 base, with 6 bases left between them. The CDR3 covers 12 residues.

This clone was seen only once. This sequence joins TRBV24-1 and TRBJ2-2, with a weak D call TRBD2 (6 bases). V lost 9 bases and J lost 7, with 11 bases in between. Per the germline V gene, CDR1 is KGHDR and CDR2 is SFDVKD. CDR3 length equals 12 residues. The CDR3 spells CATGRRYGELFF. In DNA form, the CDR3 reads TGTGCCACCGGGAGGCGGTACGGGGAGCTGTTTTTT.

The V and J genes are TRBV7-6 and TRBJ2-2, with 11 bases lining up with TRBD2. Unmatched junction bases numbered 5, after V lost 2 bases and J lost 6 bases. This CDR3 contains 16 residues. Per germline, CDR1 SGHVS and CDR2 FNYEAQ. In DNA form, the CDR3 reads TGTGCCAGCAGCTTAACCTTAGCGGGGGGGGCCGGGGAGCTGTTTTTT. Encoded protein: CASSLTLAGGAGELFF. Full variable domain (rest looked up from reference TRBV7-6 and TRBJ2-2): GAGVSQSPRYKVTKRGQDVALRCDPISGHVSLYWYRQALGQGPEFLTYFNYEAQQDKSGLPNDRFSAERPEGSISTLTIQRTEQRDSAMYRCASSLTLAGGAGELFFGEGSRLTVL.

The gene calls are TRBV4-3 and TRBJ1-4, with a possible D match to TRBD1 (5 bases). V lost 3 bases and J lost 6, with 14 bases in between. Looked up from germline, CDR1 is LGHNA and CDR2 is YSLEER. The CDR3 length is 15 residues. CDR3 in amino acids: CASSQDTTVYEKLFF. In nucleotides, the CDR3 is TGCGCCAGCAGCCAGGATACGACAGTTTATGAAAAACTGTTTTTT.

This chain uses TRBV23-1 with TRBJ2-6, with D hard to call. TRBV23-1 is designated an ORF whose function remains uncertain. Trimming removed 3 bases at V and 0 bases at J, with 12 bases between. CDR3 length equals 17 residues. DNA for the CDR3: TGCGCCAGCAGTCAGCCACCTCCATACTCTGGGGCCAACGTCCTGACTTTC. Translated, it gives CASSQPPPYSGANVLTF.

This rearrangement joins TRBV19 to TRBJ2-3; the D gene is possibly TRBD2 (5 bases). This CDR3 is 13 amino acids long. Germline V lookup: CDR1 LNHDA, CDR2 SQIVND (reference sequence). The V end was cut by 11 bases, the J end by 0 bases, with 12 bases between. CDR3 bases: TGTGCCGCGAGGGCACGAAGCACAGATACGCAGTATTTT. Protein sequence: CAARARSTDTQYF.

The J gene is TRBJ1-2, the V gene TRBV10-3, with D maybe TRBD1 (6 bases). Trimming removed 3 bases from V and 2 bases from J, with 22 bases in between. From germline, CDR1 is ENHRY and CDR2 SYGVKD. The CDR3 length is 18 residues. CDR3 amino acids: CAISDQPFGDTENYGYTF. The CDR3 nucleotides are TGTGCCATCAGTGACCAACCATTTGGGGACACAGAAAACTATGGCTACACCTTC.

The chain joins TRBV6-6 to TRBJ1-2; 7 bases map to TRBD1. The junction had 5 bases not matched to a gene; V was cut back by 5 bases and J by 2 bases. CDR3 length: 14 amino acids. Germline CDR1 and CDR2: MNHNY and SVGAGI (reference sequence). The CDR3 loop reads CASSQGELNYGYTF. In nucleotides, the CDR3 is TGTGCCAGCAGTCAGGGGGAGTTGAACTATGGCTACACCTTC.

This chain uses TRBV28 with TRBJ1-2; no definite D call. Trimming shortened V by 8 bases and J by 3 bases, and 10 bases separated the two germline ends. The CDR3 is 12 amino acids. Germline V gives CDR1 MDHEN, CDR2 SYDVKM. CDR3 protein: CASGVGDYGYTF. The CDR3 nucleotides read TGTGCCAGCGGGGTGGGTGACTATGGCTACACCTTC.

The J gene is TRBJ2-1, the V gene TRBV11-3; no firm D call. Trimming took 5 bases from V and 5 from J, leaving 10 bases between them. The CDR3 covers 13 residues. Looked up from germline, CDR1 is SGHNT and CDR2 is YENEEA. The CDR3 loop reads CASSHPPHNEQFF. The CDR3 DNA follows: TGTGCCAGCAGCCACCCCCCCCACAATGAGCAGTTCTTC.

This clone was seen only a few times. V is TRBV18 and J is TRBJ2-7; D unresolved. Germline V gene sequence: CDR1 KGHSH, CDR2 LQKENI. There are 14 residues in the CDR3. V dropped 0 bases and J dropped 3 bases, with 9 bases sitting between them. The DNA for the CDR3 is TGTGCCAGCTCACCACCGGCCGCTGACTACGAGCAGTACTTC. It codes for CASSPPAADYEQYF.

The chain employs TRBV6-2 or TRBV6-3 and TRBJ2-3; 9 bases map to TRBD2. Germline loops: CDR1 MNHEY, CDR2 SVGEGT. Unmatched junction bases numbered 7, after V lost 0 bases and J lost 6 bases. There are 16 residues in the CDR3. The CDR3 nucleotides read TGTGCCAGCAGTTACTCGACGGCGGGAGGGTTGGATACGCAGTATTTT. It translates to CASSYSTAGGLDTQYF.

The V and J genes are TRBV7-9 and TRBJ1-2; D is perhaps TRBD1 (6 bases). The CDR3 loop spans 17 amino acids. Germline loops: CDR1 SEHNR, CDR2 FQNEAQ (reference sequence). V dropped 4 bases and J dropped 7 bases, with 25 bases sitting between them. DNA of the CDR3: TGTGCCAGCAGCTCAATTCGGGGGGCTCTAAGTTCGGGTGGCTACACCTTC. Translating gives CASSSIRGALSSGGYTF. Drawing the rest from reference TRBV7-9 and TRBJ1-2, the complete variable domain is DTGVSQNPRHKITKRGQNVTFRCDPISEHNRLYWYRQTLGQGPEFLTYFQNEAQLEKSRLLSDRFSAERPKGSFSTLEIQRTEQGDSAMYLCASSSIRGALSSGGYTFGSGTRLTVV.

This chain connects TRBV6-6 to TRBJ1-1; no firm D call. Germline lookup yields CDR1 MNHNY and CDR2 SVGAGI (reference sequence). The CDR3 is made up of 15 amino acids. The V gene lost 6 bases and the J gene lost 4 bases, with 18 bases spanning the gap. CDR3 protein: CASRGMAIGVTEAFF. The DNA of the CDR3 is TGTGCCAGCAGGGGAATGGCCATCGGGGTCACTGAAGCTTTCTTT.

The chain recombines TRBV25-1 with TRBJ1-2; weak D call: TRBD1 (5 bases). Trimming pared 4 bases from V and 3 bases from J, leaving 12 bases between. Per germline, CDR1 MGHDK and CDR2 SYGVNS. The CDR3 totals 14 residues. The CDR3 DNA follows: TGTGCCAGCAGTGGGGCAGGGTCCGACTATGGCTACACCTTC. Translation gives CASSGAGSDYGYTF.